A selection of T cell receptor beta chains follows, all from one sample in a study of blood T cells in healthy people across ages. TCRdb itself ran the 5' RACE reads through MiXCR, one entry per CDR3 protein. The data contain 550,000 to 700,000 distinct CDR3 sequences, 25% to 30% of them singletons. Sequenced: blood. All receptors derive from a woman in her 70s in good health. The CDR3 runs from the conserved cysteine through the conserved F or W. A D gene is named only where the DNA matches it firmly. Only part of the rows carry a size: once, few, many, or a class if the clone is expanded.

>TRBJ1-6|TRBV20-1|.|few
TGCAGTGCTAGACACGGGACCCGGAGTTCACCCCTCCACTTT
CSARHGTRSSPLHF
>TRBJ2-7|TRBV20-1|.|.
TGCAGTGCTAGTACCCCCGACCTAAGGGGGGAGCAGTACTTC
CSASTPDLRGEQYF
>TRBJ2-3|TRBV24-1|.|.
TGTGCCACCAGTGATTCCGCGACATTGATAGATACGCAGTATTTT
CATSDSATLIDTQYF
>TRBJ2-1|TRBV27|TRBD2|few
TGTGCCAGCAGTTTATCGCCTAGCGGGCCCTACAATGAGCAGTTCTTC
CASSLSPSGPYNEQFF
>TRBJ2-3|TRBV7-9|TRBD2|.
TGTGCCAGCAGCTCGACTAGCGGGAGGACAGATACGCAGTATTTT
CASSSTSGRTDTQYF
>TRBJ2-6|TRBV20-1|TRBD1|.
TGCAGTGCTAGAGTACGGGGACAGGGAGGTTCTGGGGCCAACGTCCTGACTTTC
CSARVRGQGGSGANVLTF
>TRBJ1-1|TRBV6-6|.|few
TGTGCCAGCAATCTGGTTGGGGGGATTGCTTTCTTT
CASNLVGGIAFF
>TRBJ1-1|TRBV9|TRBD1|.
TGTGCCAGCAGCGGGGGACAGGAAGGAATTGACACTGAAGCTTTCTTT
CASSGGQEGIDTEAFF
>TRBJ1-5|TRBV7-2|TRBD1|few
TGTGCCAGCAGCCCGGGACAGGGCCACCCCCAGCATTTT
CASSPGQGHPQHF
>TRBJ2-7|TRBV6-5|TRBD1|few
TGTGCCAGCAGTTGGGACAGGGGGCGAGGCGAGCAGTACTTC
CASSWDRGRGEQYF
>TRBJ2-5|TRBV4-2|TRBD2|few
TGTGCCAGCAGCCAAGTACGAAGTAGCGGGGGGTACCAAGAGACCCAGTACTTC
CASSQVRSSGGYQETQYF
>TRBJ1-5|TRBV20-1|.|few
TGCAGTGCTAGAGCTGGGGGACCGGGGGAGGACAATCAGCCCCAGCATTTT
CSARAGGPGEDNQPQHF
>TRBJ1-4|TRBV25-1|.|few
TGTGCCAGCAGTGACCCCGCTTCCGGGACGGATAATGAAAAACTGTTTTTT
CASSDPASGTDNEKLFF
>TRBJ2-7|TRBV27|TRBD1|.
TGTGCCAGCAGCCCAGGACAGGGGGCTTTCGAGCAGTACTTC
CASSPGQGAFEQYF
>TRBJ2-5|TRBV5-6|.|.
TGTGCCAGCAGCCTCCCCACAGGGTACGGGACCCAGTACTTC
CASSLPTGYGTQYF
>TRBJ2-1|TRBV5-4|TRBD1|.
TGTGCCAGCAGCTTGGGGTTGGACAGGGTCAATGAGCAGTTCTTC
CASSLGLDRVNEQFF
>TRBJ1-4|TRBV6-5|.|few
TGTGCCAGCAGTTACTCGATGTGGTACGGGGGGGAACTGTTTTTT
CASSYSMWYGGELFF
>TRBJ1-1|TRBV5-1|TRBD1|few
TGCGCCAGCAGCTTGGTGGGACAGGGGGCAGATGAAGCTTTCTTT
CASSLVGQGADEAFF
>TRBJ2-5|TRBV11-2|.|.
TGTGCCAGCAGCCCCTCGCCGCCAGGTCAGCGGTACTTC
CASSPSPPGQRYF
>TRBJ1-4|TRBV5-1|.|.
TGCGCCAGCAGCTTATCTATTCAGTTTAATGAAAAACTGTTTTTT
CASSLSIQFNEKLFF
>TRBJ1-2|TRBV7-9|.|few
TGTGCCAGCAACATACAGGGACATGGCTACACCTTC
CASNIQGHGYTF
>TRBJ2-1|TRBV7-9|.|.
TGTGCCAGCAGCCCGGACCGGGACGGCCCCTACAATGAGCAGTTCTTC
CASSPDRDGPYNEQFF
>TRBJ2-3|TRBV6-5|.|.
TGTGCCAGCAGTTCACAGGCCCTCGGTCATACGCAGTATTTT
CASSSQALGHTQYF
>TRBJ1-4|TRBV5-6|TRBD1|few
TGTGCCAGCAGAAAGGGACAGGGAATTGCAACTAATGAAAAACTGTTTTTT
CASRKGQGIATNEKLFF
>TRBJ1-1|TRBV20-1|TRBD1|.
TGCAGTGCTATTAAAGGACAGGGAAGAGCTTTCTTT
CSAIKGQGRAFF
>TRBJ1-4|TRBV7-2|.|few
TGTGCCAGCAACTCCCGACTTGGAAGCGAAAAACTGTTTTTT
CASNSRLGSEKLFF
>TRBJ2-3|TRBV4-3|TRBD1|.
TGCGCCAGCAGCCAAGATTCCTGGGGGACAGGGGCCTTTCCGGATACGCAGTATTTT
CASSQDSWGTGAFPDTQYF
>TRBJ2-1|TRBV20-1|TRBD2|.
TGCAGTGCTACCACTCCGGGGGGCTCCTACAATGAGCAGTTCTTC
CSATTPGGSYNEQFF
>TRBJ2-5|TRBV20-1|.|once
TGCAGTGCTAGGGGGGGCCTGTTGTCGGCCGAGTACTTC
CSARGGLLSAEYF
>TRBJ2-3|TRBV7-9|.|.
TGTGCCAGCAGCTTAGCAGTTGGACAGAGAAATACGCAGTATTTT
CASSLAVGQRNTQYF
>TRBJ2-3|TRBV12-3/TRBV12-4|.|few
TGTGTCAGCAGTTTATCGGTACAGGGAACAGATACGCAGTATTTT
CVSSLSVQGTDTQYF
>TRBJ2-1|TRBV12-3/TRBV12-4|TRBD2|once
TGTGCCAGCAGTCCACCGGGACTAGTCGACAATGAGCAGTTCTTC
CASSPPGLVDNEQFF
>TRBJ2-3|TRBV20-1|TRBD2|.
TGCAGCGGCCGGGGGGGCCACAGCACAGATACGCAGTATTTT
CSGRGGHSTDTQYF
>TRBJ2-5|TRBV7-6|.|.
TGTGCCAGCAGCTTAGGAATGGTTGAAGAGACCCAGTACTTC
CASSLGMVEETQYF
>TRBJ1-2|TRBV6-6|.|few
TGTGCCAGCACCCGCCCGACCGGGCTGAGATATGGCTACACCTTC
CASTRPTGLRYGYTF
>TRBJ2-5|TRBV20-1|.|.
TGCAGTGCGACCTACAGGGTGCAAGAGACCCAGTACTTC
CSATYRVQETQYF
>TRBJ1-4|TRBV2|.|.
TGTGCCAGCAGTGACAGGCGGGCGAGGGAAAAACTGTTTTTT
CASSDRRAREKLFF
>TRBJ2-5|TRBV6-1|.|few
TGTGCCAGCACCACCCTACCAGGACAGCTGATCCGAGAGACCCAGTACTTC
CASTTLPGQLIRETQYF
>TRBJ1-2|TRBV27|.|.
TGTGCCAGCAGTCCGCGCCTTAATACAGGGAAGTGGGGCGGGGGCTACACCTTC
CASSPRLNTGKWGGGYTF
>TRBJ2-7|TRBV6-6|.|.
TGTGCCAGCCGCCGGGACACAAGCATCTACGAGCAGTACTTC
CASRRDTSIYEQYF
>TRBJ2-5|TRBV7-2|.|few
TGTGCCAGCAGCTTAGGGGCATACCAAGAGACCCAGTACTTC
CASSLGAYQETQYF
>TRBJ2-7|TRBV29-1|TRBD2|.
TGCAGCGTTGTTGTAGCGGGGGGACTCTACGAGCAGTACTTC
CSVVVAGGLYEQYF
>TRBJ1-5|TRBV7-9|.|few
TGTGCCAGCAGCTTAGATCCTCCGGGGCCCCAGCATTTT
CASSLDPPGPQHF
>TRBJ1-5|TRBV5-1|.|.
TGCGCCAGCAGCTTGGGCGGGAGTTCGGCAGGCAATCAGCCCCAGCATTTT
CASSLGGSSAGNQPQHF